This T cell receptor beta chain came from a study of cytomegalovirus exposure and HLA in healthy donors. About the study: The 110 or so validation repertoires used the same platform as the approximately 670 first-cohort repertoires, a later analysis reported.

Deletions cut 0 bases from V and 2 bases from J, with 7 bases between. Germline CDR1 MNHEY, CDR2 SVGAGI. This CDR3 spans 14 amino acids. Sequencing was performed with immunoSEQ multiplex PCR; in TCRdb, only in-frame clones are kept and a portion is missing. The sample includes 120,000 to 150,000 clones, 70% to 90% of them seen just once. Study-level findings and limits: Cytomegalovirus association was assigned to under 200 TCR beta chains. With high specificity and sensitivity, the classifier reportedly diagnosed cytomegalovirus status.

As to this clone: As yet, its antigen is unknown.

V and J are TRBV6-5 and TRBJ1-2, with D possibly being TRBD1 (5 bases). The material sequenced was PBMCs. This TCR came from a man between 18 and 35 years old in good health and CMV-seropositive. The CDR3 is CASSYSGGNYGYTF. The CDR3 region has the DNA TGTGCCAGCAGTTACTCGGGGGGGAACTATGGCTACACCTTC.